These T cell receptor beta chains were read from a single sample in a study of response to subunit inactivated influenza vaccine. TCRdb fed the RT-PCR reads into MiXCR, producing one record per CDR3 protein. In the table there are about 780,000 distinct CDR3 sequences, around 20% of which are singletons. Sequencing was performed on PBMCs from blood, taken around 5 days after vaccination. The receptors come from a man aged 45 to 65 who received an inactivated influenza vaccine. CDR3s include the opening cysteine and the closing phenylalanine or tryptophan.

CDR3 protein	J gene	V gene	CDR3 length
CASSQAGGGEKLFF	TRBJ1-4	TRBV3-1	14
CASLSVSGYTF	TRBJ1-2	TRBV28	11
CASNTLAGVHIQYF	TRBJ2-4	TRBV6-2/TRBV6-3	14
CASSLLAEFYEQYF	TRBJ2-7	TRBV28	14
CASSQDRIVDRGRWTQYF	TRBJ2-5	TRBV14	18
CASSHRDRPYNEQFF	TRBJ2-1	TRBV18	15
CASSQGTSGYTDTQYF	TRBJ2-3	TRBV11-2	16
CATSNRRGESTDTQYF	TRBJ2-3	TRBV15	16
CSVTRGVGQNEQFF	TRBJ2-1	TRBV20-1	14
CASSQAPGTEKGNQPQHF	TRBJ1-5	TRBV4-1	18
CASSLVFGTEAFF	TRBJ1-1	TRBV11-2	13
CASSPYRVNQPQHF	TRBJ1-5	TRBV5-5	14
CASSPVQGKETQYF	TRBJ2-5	TRBV6-1	14
CSARVLAASSYNEQFF	TRBJ2-1	TRBV20-1	16
CASSPGLGNTGELFF	TRBJ2-2	TRBV11-3	15
CASSVGGSGNTEAFF	TRBJ1-1	TRBV9	15
CASSYSKTGTGNEQYF	TRBJ2-7	TRBV6-2/TRBV6-3	16
CASRLQGREQFF	TRBJ2-1	TRBV7-9	12
CSVADRASYEQYF	TRBJ2-7	TRBV29-1	13
CASSRTGRGSSGRILSYNEQFF	TRBJ2-1	TRBV6-2/TRBV6-3	22
CASSSYGYNEQFF	TRBJ2-1	TRBV12-3/TRBV12-4	13
CASSPGRAPGNTIYF	TRBJ1-3	TRBV4-3	15
CATGAGGYNEQFF	TRBJ2-1	TRBV5-6	13
CASSRYPQENPQHF	TRBJ1-5	TRBV28	14
CASSSGEIYEQYF	TRBJ2-7	TRBV7-7	13
CASSARRSRSTDTQYF	TRBJ2-3	TRBV9	16
CASSLLFAGVYEQFF	TRBJ2-1	TRBV7-2	15
CAIMGGDRGKDYGYTF	TRBJ1-2	TRBV10-3	16
CASSMAGDTQYF	TRBJ2-3	TRBV5-1	12
CASSFLNDEQFF	TRBJ2-1	TRBV7-9	12
CSVDRGSTEAFF	TRBJ1-1	TRBV29-1	12
CASSFTPSGQETQYF	TRBJ2-5	TRBV7-2	15
CASSQEGQGPIYDTGELFF	TRBJ2-2	TRBV4-3	19
CASSQDDRRAFEQYF	TRBJ2-7	TRBV4-1	15
CASSGGGPEAFF	TRBJ1-1	TRBV9	12
CASSLSGAGGEKLFF	TRBJ1-4	TRBV7-2	15
CASNSWRGSSYNEQFF	TRBJ2-1	TRBV7-2	16
CASSYSSSAQETQYF	TRBJ2-5	TRBV6-2/TRBV6-3	15
CASSQEGRGLGYTF	TRBJ1-2	TRBV4-3	14
CASTPWDPRTGPYGYTF	TRBJ1-2	TRBV12-3/TRBV12-4	17
CASSERGTSLGDTQYF	TRBJ2-3	TRBV9	16
CASSQVPRDTNQPQHF	TRBJ1-5	TRBV4-1	16
CSARDRGQTNTGELFF	TRBJ2-2	TRBV20-1	16
CASTLYGYEQYF	TRBJ2-7	TRBV6-1	12
CASSLTQGSYEQYF	TRBJ2-7	TRBV12-3/TRBV12-4	14
CASSLREGPVNEQFF	TRBJ2-1	TRBV5-1	15
CASSYWVSGEQYF	TRBJ2-7	TRBV6-5	13
CASSYAASGGETQYF	TRBJ2-5	TRBV6-2/TRBV6-3	15
CASSQRGNTGELFF	TRBJ2-2	TRBV4-2	14
CSGTSGSSDTQYF	TRBJ2-3	TRBV20-1	13
CASSQDWGMVSTGELFF	TRBJ2-2	TRBV14	17
CSARVGAENTEAFF	TRBJ1-1	TRBV20-1	14
CASGGRSSYNEQFF	TRBJ2-1	TRBV27	14
CATSDTLAGGTNEQFF	TRBJ2-1	TRBV24-1	16
CATGGGASTGELFF	TRBJ2-2	TRBV15	14
CASSFQGARTDTQYF	TRBJ2-3	TRBV6-5	15
CASSLRRQAFF	TRBJ1-1	TRBV12-3/TRBV12-4	11
CASSLEQGYVDEQYF	TRBJ2-7	TRBV7-2	15